What follows is one TCR beta chain and its context. Its antigen is unknown. This CDR3 is built from 15 residues. V gave up 8 bases and J gave up 6 bases; unmatched junction bases: 11. Germline loops: CDR1 SGHTA, CDR2 FQGNSA. The sample originates from a study of cytomegalovirus exposure and HLA in healthy donors. Overall study context: About 200 million T cells yielded fewer than 120 million unique TCR beta sequences in earlier analysis.

PCR employed 60 Vbeta and 13 Jbeta primers. Sequenced by immunoSEQ multiplex PCR; TCRdb stores in-frame clones only, minus some. This table has about 130,000 clones, about three quarters appearing once. Study results and limitations: There were over 150 TCR beta chains listed as cytomegalovirus-associated. It was reported in a later analysis that an Asian-associated ancestry cluster showed fewer N-insertions than the roughly 660-donor mean.

The material sequenced was PBMCs. This receptor was taken from a man aged 45 to 65 in good health and CMV-seropositive. This chain connects TRBV7-2 to TRBJ2-5, with 11 bases identical to TRBD2. CDR3 in DNA: TGTGCCAGCGGGATTAGCGGGAGGGCCGAAAAGACCCAGTACTTC. Translated, it gives CASGISGRAEKTQYF.